The 3 T cell receptor beta chains below all came from one sample that was sequenced in a study of T cell repertoires in aging, cancer and after chemotherapy. TCR beta rearrangements were amplified from peripheral blood genomic DNA. Rearranged V-D-J TRB sequences were amplified with a mixed TRB-A/B primer pool. TCRdb re-called the multiplex PCR reads with MiXCR, one entry per CDR3 protein. Here the sample spans 2,000 or so distinct CDR3 sequences, about 30% being singletons. Sequencing used blood. These receptors all stem from a human donor with a solid tumor.

The V and J genes are TRBV15 and TRBJ2-1; the D gene is possibly TRBD2 (6 bases). The CDR3 is 16 residues long. Germline-derived CDR1 and CDR2 are LNHNV and YYDKDF (reference sequence). V lost 3 bases and J 2 bases, leaving 14 bases between the germline ends. The CDR3 protein is CATSSRGGGPYNEQFF. The CDR3 DNA is TGTGCCACCAGCAGTAGGGGAGGCGGCCCCTACAATGAGCAGTTCTTC.

The chain is built from TRBV20-1 and TRBJ2-7, with D hard to call. The germline V and J ends were trimmed by 1 base and 7 bases, with 20 bases remaining between them. The CDR3 is 15 residues long. Germline values: CDR1 DFQATT, CDR2 SNEGSKA (reference sequence). The CDR3 here is CSARGRPSLKGEQYF. The CDR3 DNA sequence: TGCAGTGCTAGAGGGCGACCCTCACTTAAGGGAGAGCAGTACTTC.

By share, this clonotype counts as large (0.1 to 1%). The genes are TRBV6-2 or TRBV6-3 and TRBJ2-3; the D is unclear. CDR1 MNHEY and CDR2 SVGEGT come from the germline V gene. The CDR3 contains 13 residues. Trimming removed 8 bases at V and 8 bases at J, with 17 bases between. In nucleotides, the CDR3 is TGTGCCAGCTCGACGGACCCGGTTTTTACGCAGTATTTT. It specifies CASSTDPVFTQYF.